The 16 T cell receptor beta chains reported below all come from one sample, sequenced in a study of CXCR3-negative and CXCR3-positive naive CD8 T cells. cDNA libraries for TRB were generated by 5' RACE incorporating UMI labels. TCRdb reprocessed the 5' RACE reads and keeps a single row for each CDR3 protein, giving no DNA. The table lists about 130,000 distinct CDR3 sequences. Sequenced: naive CXCR3- CD8+ T cells from blood. Documented subset: CD45RO-CCR7+CD27+CD95- naive CD8+ T cells lacking CXCR3 (TNR3-). The source is a human donor in good health. Some clones in this sample may be carry-over from other donors' samples.

This rearrangement joins TRBV29-1 to TRBJ2-7; TCRdb returns TRBD2, unconfirmable since there is no DNA. The CDR3 runs 15 residues. Germline V gene sequence: CDR1 SQVTM, CDR2 ANQGSEA. CDR3: CSVEGLAGVPYEQYF.

V gene TRBV9 combines with J gene TRBJ2-1. The length of the CDR3 is 16 residues. Germline CDR1 is SGDLS and CDR2 is YYNGEE. The CDR3 reads CASSAEAAISYNEQFF.

The chain links TRBV7-2 to TRBJ2-1; checking the TCRdb D call of TRBD1 is not possible without DNA. CDR3 length equals 15 residues. Germline CDR1 reads SGHTA; CDR2 reads FQGNSA. CDR3 residues: CASSLRGDPYNEQFF.

V and J are TRBV28 and TRBJ2-2; TCRdb proposes TRBD2, but this gene call is untestable without DNA. CDR3 length: 14 residues. Germline V gives CDR1 MDHEN, CDR2 SYDVKM. This chain's CDR3 is CASSLPGGTGELFF. The variable domain in full, completed from reference TRBV28 and TRBJ2-2, reads DVKVTQSSRYLVKRTGEKVFLECVQDMDHENMFWYRQDPGLGLRLIYFSYDVKMKEKGDIPEGYSVSREKKERFSLILESASTNQTSMYLCASSLPGGTGELFFGEGSRLTVL.

The chain has TRBV7-9 and TRBJ1-2. The CDR3 consists of 15 residues. Germline CDR1 reads SEHNR; CDR2 reads FQNEAQ (reference sequence). The CDR3 reads CASSRLVQINYGYTF.

This sequence joins TRBV27 and TRBJ2-1; the D call of TRBD2 rests on TCRdb alone, since no DNA is present to check it. The CDR3 loop spans 13 amino acids. Germline values: CDR1 MNHEY, CDR2 SMNVEV (reference sequence). The CDR3: CASRVAGLNEQFF.

The V gene is TRBV20-1, the J gene TRBJ1-1. The CDR3 sequence is 13 residues long. CDR1 and CDR2 (germline): DFQATT, SNEGSKA (reference sequence). The CDR3 here is CSARRRGGTEAFF.

The chain employs TRBV6-2 or TRBV6-3 and TRBJ2-5; the D call of TRBD2 rests on TCRdb alone, since no DNA is present to check it. From germline, CDR1 is MNHEY and CDR2 SVGEGT. The CDR3 contains 13 residues. The chain's CDR3 is CASLAGGPKTQYF.

The chain joins TRBV20-1 to TRBJ2-7; lacking DNA, the TRBD2 call made by TCRdb goes unchecked. Per the germline V gene, CDR1 is DFQATT and CDR2 is SNEGSKA (reference sequence). This CDR3 has 13 amino acids. The CDR3 sequence is CSARGTSSYEQYF.

V and J are TRBV9 and TRBJ2-2; there is no DNA to check the TCRdb D call of TRBD1. CDR3 length equals 16 residues. The germline CDR1 and CDR2 sequences are SGDLS and YYNGEE. CDR3 protein: CASSVAGVLNTGELFF. The variable domain in full, completed from reference TRBV9 and TRBJ2-2, reads DSGVTQTPKHLITATGQRVTLRCSPRSGDLSVYWYQQSLDQGLQFLIQYYNGEERAKGNILERFSAQQFPDLHSELNLSSLELGDSALYFCASSVAGVLNTGELFFGEGSRLTVL.

V and J are TRBV7-3 and TRBJ2-1; no DNA is available, so the TRBD1 call from TCRdb remains unchecked. Germline assignment: CDR1 SGHTA and CDR2 FQGTGA. The CDR3 totals 12 residues. This CDR3 is CASSFPGYEQFF.

CDR3 residues: CASSPQGGTGYEQYF. The chain uses TRBV7-9 and TRBJ2-7; TCRdb calls TRBD1, which cannot be checked without DNA. The CDR3 spans 15 residues. The germline gives CDR1 SEHNR, CDR2 FQNEAQ (reference sequence).

The chain employs TRBV20-1 and TRBJ1-3; TCRdb gives TRBD1 as the D gene, but with no DNA this cannot be confirmed. CDR1 is DFQATT and CDR2 is SNEGSKA in the germline V gene (reference sequence). The CDR3 extends over 15 amino acids. The CDR3 reads CSASFGQGIGNTIYF.

The V gene is TRBV7-3, the J gene TRBJ2-3; TCRdb picks TRBD1, but there is no DNA to check that call. Germline V CDR1 and CDR2: SGHTA, FQGTGA. The length of the CDR3 is 14 residues. The CDR3: CASSLPGTADTQYF.

CDR3 in amino acids: CASRRDRGLYYNEQFF. The rearrangement joins TRBV2 to TRBJ2-1; TCRdb lists TRBD1, though no DNA is available to test this call. The CDR3 is 16 residues long. Looked up from germline, CDR1 is SNHLY and CDR2 is FYNNEI.

The chain has TRBV25-1 and TRBJ2-5; TCRdb proposes TRBD1, but this gene call is untestable without DNA. CDR1 is MGHDK and CDR2 is SYGVNS in the germline V gene. The CDR3 runs 15 residues. The CDR3 reads CAITLRDRGRETQYF.